Each of the 11 T cell receptor beta chains below was sequenced from the same sample in a study of identical twins. TCRdb reanalysed the 5' RACE reads using MiXCR and keeps one entry per CDR3 protein. This table has approximately 240,000 distinct CDR3 sequences, more than 13% appearing once. Sequenced material: memory (CD45RO+) T cells sorted from blood. These receptors all stem from a woman between 18 and 29 years old in good health.

This clonotype has just a few counts. This rearrangement joins TRBV5-1 to TRBJ1-1; D is possibly TRBD1 (5 bases). The CDR3 length is 14 residues. The ends were cut back, 4 bases at V and 0 bases at J, with 10 bases in the middle. CDR1 and CDR2 (germline): SGHRS, YFSETQ. The CDR3 loop reads CASSTGTLNTEAFF. The CDR3, as DNA: TGCGCCAGCAGCACGGGGACTCTGAACACTGAAGCTTTCTTT.

This clonotype appeared many times. The CDR3 nucleotides are TGTGCCAGCAGTGGGACAGGGCCTAACTATGGCTACACCTTC. Protein product: CASSGTGPNYGYTF. This chain joins TRBV12-3 or TRBV12-4 and TRBJ1-2; TRBD1 aligns across 9 bases. The CDR3 runs to 14 residues. With V trimmed by 5 bases and J by 0 bases, 1 base remained unmatched.

This clonotype was seen at least ten times. The chain employs TRBV3-1 and TRBJ2-7; TRBD1 might be the D (6 bases). Germline V lookup: CDR1 LGHDT, CDR2 YNNKEL (reference sequence). CDR3 length equals 14 residues. Trimming cost V 3 bases and J 2 bases, with 11 bases left between them. The CDR3 loop is CASSQKGVAYEQYF. As DNA, the CDR3 is TGTGCCAGCAGCCAGAAGGGGGTCGCCTACGAGCAGTACTTC.

V and J are TRBV20-1 and TRBJ2-3; no reliable D call. The CDR3 is 13 amino acids. CDR1 is DFQATT, CDR2 SNEGSKA, per germline (reference sequence). V was clipped by 6 bases and J by 3 bases, with 13 bases between them. The CDR3, as DNA: TGCAGTGCCCAAGACGCTACAACAGATACGCAGTATTTT. Encoded protein: CSAQDATTDTQYF.

The rearrangement joins TRBV24-1 to TRBJ2-1; 8 nucleotides align to TRBD1. This CDR3 comprises 16 residues. Unmatched junction bases numbered 16, after V lost 4 bases and J lost 12 bases. Germline assignment: CDR1 KGHDR and CDR2 SFDVKD. The CDR3 bases are TGTGCCACCAGTGACCGTGTTGGACCCACAGGGGGTAGGCAGTTCTTC. This gives the protein CATSDRVGPTGGRQFF.

This clonotype has a handful of counts. This chain joins TRBV5-1 and TRBJ2-5, with a possible D match to TRBD2 (5 bases). The V gene's germline CDR1 is SGHRS and CDR2 YFSETQ. V dropped 4 bases and J dropped 9 bases, with 13 bases sitting between them. The CDR3 runs to 12 residues. This CDR3 is CASSGLLESQYF. In DNA, the CDR3 is TGCGCCAGCAGCGGACTTCTGGAGTCCCAGTACTTC.

This clonotype was observed at least ten times. The rearrangement joins TRBV5-5 to TRBJ1-2, with unresolved D. Germline V gene data show CDR1 as SGHKS and CDR2 as YYEKEE (reference sequence). Trimming pared 2 bases from V and 2 bases from J, leaving 4 bases between. The CDR3 has 12 residues. The DNA of the CDR3 is TGTGCCAGCAGCTTCCAGAACTATGGCTACACCTTC. As protein: CASSFQNYGYTF.

DNA for the CDR3: TGTGCCAGCAGCGTACCCTCATCTAGTCGACCCTACAATGAGCAGTTCTTC. Translated: CASSVPSSSRPYNEQFF. The V gene is TRBV9, the J gene TRBJ2-1; D is unresolved. This CDR3 is built from 17 residues. Germline V gene lookup returns CDR1 SGDLS and CDR2 YYNGEE. V gave up 1 base and J gave up 2 bases, with 16 bases separating them.

The genes are TRBV5-6 and TRBJ1-6, with 10 bases fitting TRBD1. J was trimmed by 11 bases and V by 3 bases; bases with no gene match: 2. The germline CDR1 and CDR2 sequences are SGHDT and YYEEEE. This CDR3 contains 13 residues. The CDR3 is CASSWTGGTPLHF. CDR3 DNA: TGTGCCAGCAGCTGGACAGGGGGAACACCCCTCCACTTT.

The rearrangement joins TRBV11-2 to TRBJ2-7; 10 nucleotides line up with TRBD2. The CDR3 spans 17 residues. V trimming: 3 bases; J trimming: 1 base; junction bases outside the gene matches: 9. CDR1 is SGHAT, CDR2 FQNNGV, per germline. The CDR3 nucleotides read TGTGCCAGCAGCTTCACTAGCGGGATCTTAGGGTCCTACGAGCAGTACTTC. It specifies CASSFTSGILGSYEQYF.

This clonotype was seen repeatedly, ten times or more. The chain links TRBV12-3 or TRBV12-4 to TRBJ2-1, with 11 bases aligning to TRBD1. Trimming removed 0 bases from V and 6 bases from J; junction bases left unmatched: 7. The CDR3 extends over 17 amino acids. This chain's CDR3 is CASSLAGTGGRVNEQFF. CDR3 sequence (DNA): TGTGCCAGCAGTTTAGCAGGGACAGGGGGTCGGGTCAATGAGCAGTTCTTC.